The 16 T cell receptor beta chains reported below all come from one sample, sequenced in a study of cytomegalovirus exposure and HLA in healthy donors. It was with 60 Vbeta and 13 Jbeta primers that the PCR ran. Measured with immunoSEQ multiplex PCR; TCRdb has only the in-frame clones, and not every one. The sample comprises about 200,000 clones, about four fifths of which are singletons, and approximately 1.5% rests with the top ten. Specimen: PBMCs. The source is a girl aged 5 to 17 in good health and CMV-seropositive.

The V and J genes are TRBV21-1 and TRBJ1-3; the table calls TRBD1, which could not be checked here. TRBV21-1 corresponds to a pseudogene. There are 14 residues in the CDR3. The CDR3, as DNA: TGTGCCAGCTCCCCCCAGGGCTCTGGAAACACCATATATTTT. Translating gives CASSPQGSGNTIYF.

The V and J genes are TRBV5-6 and TRBJ2-1, with 13 bases identical to TRBD2. With 0 bases clipped from V and 7 bases from J, the junction kept 10 bases outside the gene matches. Germline V gene lookup returns CDR1 SGHDT and CDR2 YYEEEE. The CDR3 has 18 amino acids. Here the CDR3 reads CASSLGLAGGQLGNEQFF. CDR3 bases: TGTGCCAGCAGCTTGGGACTAGCGGGGGGCCAACTGGGAAATGAGCAGTTCTTC.

The V gene is TRBV7-9, the J gene TRBJ1-1; no clear D gene. This CDR3 is 12 amino acids long. Germline V lookup: CDR1 SEHNR, CDR2 FQNEAQ (reference sequence). The V gene lost 6 bases and the J gene lost 8 bases, with 13 bases spanning the gap. CDR3 region: CASSLAGSEAFF. The CDR3 DNA reads TGTGCCAGCAGTCTAGCAGGTTCCGAAGCTTTCTTT. The variable domain in full, completed from reference TRBV7-9 and TRBJ1-1, reads DTGVSQNPRHKITKRGQNVTFRCDPISEHNRLYWYRQTLGQGPEFLTYFQNEAQLEKSRLLSDRFSAERPKGSFSTLEIQRTEQGDSAMYLCASSLAGSEAFFGQGTRLTVV.

The CDR3 reads CATSRVVSSYEQYF. The CDR3 region has the DNA TGTGCCACCAGCAGAGTCGTTAGCTCCTACGAGCAGTACTTC. V usage is TRBV15 and J usage is TRBJ2-7; D unclear. The V end was cut by 1 base, the J end by 0 bases, with 7 bases between. Germline V gene data show CDR1 as LNHNV and CDR2 as YYDKDF (reference sequence). The CDR3 is made up of 14 amino acids.

The chain recombines TRBV27 with TRBJ1-1, with 10 bases identical to TRBD1. In germline, CDR1 is MNHEY, CDR2 SMNVEV (reference sequence). The length of the CDR3 is 15 residues. V was pared by 3 bases and J by 0 bases, with 1 base of the junction left unmatched. The CDR3 loop is CASSLGTGVNTEAFF. CDR3 bases: TGTGCCAGCAGTTTGGGGACAGGGGTGAACACTGAAGCTTTCTTT.

The chain combines TRBV4-3 with TRBJ2-2, with TRBD1 matching 7 bases. Trimming took 1 base from V and 5 from J; bases not matched to a gene: 7. The germline CDR1 and CDR2 sequences are LGHNA and YSLEER. The CDR3 loop spans 16 amino acids. This CDR3 reads CASSQGQGVKTGELFF. The CDR3 coding sequence is TGCGCCAGCAGCCAAGGACAGGGAGTAAAAACCGGGGAGCTGTTTTTT.

The CDR3: CAWSVRGTTGMAKNIQYF. The CDR3 DNA reads TGTGCCTGGAGTGTAAGGGGGACCACAGGTATGGCCAAAAACATTCAGTACTTC. The chain carries TRBV30 and TRBJ2-4; the D gene is possibly TRBD1 (6 bases). Per germline, CDR1 GTSNPN and CDR2 SVGIG (reference sequence). This CDR3 is built from 18 residues. With 0 bases removed from V and 1 base from J, the gap between germline ends came to 19 bases.

This chain links TRBV7-9 with TRBJ1-4; 9 nucleotides align to TRBD1. The V gene's germline CDR1 is SEHNR and CDR2 FQNEAQ (reference sequence). After removal of 4 bases from V and 5 bases from J, the junction contained 5 bases not matched to a gene. The CDR3 loop spans 15 amino acids. CDR3 sequence reads: CASSSPTGGNEKLFF. CDR3 nucleotides: TGTGCCAGCAGCTCCCCGACAGGGGGGAATGAAAAACTGTTTTTT.

V usage is TRBV12-5 and J usage is TRBJ2-7, with D perhaps matching TRBD2 (5 bases). Trimming shortened V by 2 bases and J by 2 bases, and 16 bases separated the two germline ends. This CDR3 has 16 amino acids. The germline CDR1 and CDR2 sequences are LGHNT and FRNRAP. CDR3 sequence: CASGLSEVGIPYEQYF. CDR3 in DNA: TGTGCTAGTGGTTTGTCGGAGGTTGGTATCCCCTACGAGCAGTACTTC. The variable domain in full, with the rest retrieved from reference TRBV12-5 and TRBJ2-7, is DARVTQTPRHKVTEMGQEVTMRCQPILGHNTVFWYRQTMMQGLELLAYFRNRAPLDDSGMPKDRFSAEMPDATLATLKIQPSEPRDSAVYFCASGLSEVGIPYEQYFGPGTRLTVT.

The chain couples TRBV5-5 to TRBJ2-5; D perhaps matches TRBD1 (6 bases). Trimming removed 5 bases from V and 11 bases from J, with 25 bases in between. CDR1 and CDR2 (germline): SGHKS, YYEKEE (reference sequence). The CDR3 sequence is 15 residues long. The CDR3 DNA is TGTGCCAGCAGTCGTGGGCAGGGGATCTACGGGGAGCAGTACTTC. The encoded protein is CASSRGQGIYGEQYF. The complete variable domain, with remaining parts taken from reference TRBV5-5 and TRBJ2-5, reads DAGVTQSPTHLIKTRGQQVTLRCSPISGHKSVSWYQQVLGQGPQFIFQYYEKEERGRGNFPDRFSARQFPNYSSELNVNALLLGDSALYLCASSRGQGIYGEQYFGPGTRLLVL.

The chain recombines TRBV5-4 with TRBJ1-2; D is uncertain. With 3 bases removed from V and 4 bases from J, the gap between germline ends came to 4 bases. Germline-derived CDR1 and CDR2 are SGHNT and YYREEE (reference sequence). The length of the CDR3 is 11 residues. CDR3 sequence reads: CASSSLYGYTF. In DNA form, the CDR3 reads TGTGCCAGCAGCTCTCTCTATGGCTACACCTTC.

The chain carries TRBV12-5 and TRBJ1-2, with TRBD1 identical over 7 bases. The V and J ends lost 1 base and 4 bases, in that order; junction bases with no gene match: 9. The CDR3 consists of 16 residues. Per germline, CDR1 LGHNT and CDR2 FRNRAP. CDR3 residues: CASGLGQGDSSYGYTF. The CDR3 nucleotides are TGTGCTAGTGGTTTGGGGCAGGGGGATTCGAGCTATGGCTACACCTTC.

This clone was observed a few times. The gene calls are TRBV5-1 and TRBJ2-2; D not resolved. From germline, CDR1 is SGHRS and CDR2 YFSETQ. This CDR3 comprises 15 residues. Trimming removed 3 bases at V and 6 bases at J, with 15 bases between. CDR3 sequence reads: CASSSGMETPGELFF. As DNA, the CDR3 is TGCGCCAGCAGCTCGGGTATGGAGACGCCCGGGGAGCTGTTTTTT. The full variable domain, with the rest looked up from reference TRBV5-1 and TRBJ2-2, is KAGVTQTPRYLIKTRGQQVTLSCSPISGHRSVSWYQQTPGQGLQFLFEYFSETQRNKGNFPGRFSGRQFSNSRSEMNVSTLELGDSALYLCASSSGMETPGELFFGEGSRLTVL.

The CDR3 coding sequence is TGTGCCAGCTCACCACCGGGAAAGGGAGGTAATTCACCCCTCCACTTT. Protein sequence: CASSPPGKGGNSPLHF. The chain carries TRBV18 and TRBJ1-6; D not certain. V shed 0 bases and J shed 6 bases, with 12 bases lying between them. This CDR3 contains 16 residues. Germline V gives CDR1 KGHSH, CDR2 LQKENI.

This clone was seen just once. DNA of the CDR3: TGTGCCAGCTCACCGCGGTCAACAGAGACCCAGTACTTC. This codes for CASSPRSTETQYF. V is TRBV18 and J is TRBJ2-5; D is undetermined. CDR1 and CDR2 (germline): KGHSH, LQKENI. CDR3 length: 13 amino acids. Trimming took 3 bases from V and 4 from J, leaving 9 bases between them. Full variable domain (missing parts from reference TRBV18 and TRBJ2-5): NAGVMQNPRHLVRRRGQEARLRCSPMKGHSHVYWYRQLPEEGLKFMVYLQKENIIDESGMPKERFSAEFPKEGPSILRIQQVVRGDSAAYFCASSPRSTETQYFGPGTRLLVL.

The rearrangement uses TRBV9 and TRBJ1-2, with 7 bases aligning to TRBD1. This CDR3 spans 14 amino acids. Germline-derived CDR1 and CDR2 are SGDLS and YYNGEE. V dropped 3 bases and J dropped 3; count of bases not matched to a gene: 5. CDR3 sequence (DNA): TGTGCCAGCAGCGCCTCCAGGGGGGACTATGGCTACACCTTC. Its protein is CASSASRGDYGYTF.